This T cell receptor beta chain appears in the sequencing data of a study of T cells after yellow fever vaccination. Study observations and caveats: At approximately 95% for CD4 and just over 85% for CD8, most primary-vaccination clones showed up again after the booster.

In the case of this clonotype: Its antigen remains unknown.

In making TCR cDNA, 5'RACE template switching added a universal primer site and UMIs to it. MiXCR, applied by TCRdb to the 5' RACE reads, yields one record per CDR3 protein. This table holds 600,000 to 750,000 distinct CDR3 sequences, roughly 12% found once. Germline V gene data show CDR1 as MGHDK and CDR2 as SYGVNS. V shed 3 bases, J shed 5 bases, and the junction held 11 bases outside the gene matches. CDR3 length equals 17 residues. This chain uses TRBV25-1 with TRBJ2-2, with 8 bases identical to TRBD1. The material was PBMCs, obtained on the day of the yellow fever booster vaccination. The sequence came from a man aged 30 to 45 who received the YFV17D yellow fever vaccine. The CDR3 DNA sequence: TGTGCCAGCAGTGAGAACAGGGGGTTAGTAAGGACCGGGGAGCTGTTTTTT. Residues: CASSENRGLVRTGELFF.